This T cell receptor (beta chain) came from a study of blood T cell repertoires in COVID-19. Study-level background: The study drew acute and convalescent COVID-19 samples from the United States, Italy and Spain. Sample material is recorded as cDNA or gDNA derived from T cells, B-cell-depleted T cells, or PBMCs.

This CDR3 contains 13 residues. Germline CDR1 is SGHNT and CDR2 is YYREEE (reference sequence). V trimming: 4 bases; J trimming: 6 bases; junction bases outside the gene matches: 5. In the authors' workflow: For nucleated cells, counts were estimated from reference gene primer amplification. Profiling relied on immunoSEQ multiplex PCR, and the TCRdb table lists in-frame clones only, not all of them. The V and J calls and clone size were taken over from that table, and D and trimming were inferred from the DNA. The profile shows 150,000 to 200,000 clones, 74% of them singletons. Sequenced material: peripheral blood. The receptor's source is a woman older than 75 with acute or convalescent COVID-19. The chain uses TRBV5-4 and TRBJ2-7; 9 bases are a match to TRBD2. The CDR3 sequence is CASSPGTSLEQYF. The CDR3 DNA follows: TGTGCCAGCAGCCCCGGGACTAGCCTCGAGCAGTACTTC.